The clone carrying this TCR beta chain has just one count. The data were obtained in a study of control samples from healthy donors and cancer patients. TCRdb's copy holds only in-frame clones and misses some; the assay was immunoSEQ multiplex PCR. The sample holds over 150,000 clones, approximately 94% seen once. Germline values: CDR1 MNHEY, CDR2 SVGAGI. Trimming stripped 2 bases from V and 8 bases from J, with 12 bases between. This CDR3 has 13 amino acids. J is TRBJ1-2 and V is TRBV6-5; D is perhaps TRBD1 (6 bases). The sequenced sample consisted of PBMCs. The sequence derives from a man aged 55 to 70 with colorectal cancer. The CDR3 nucleotides read TGTGCCAGCAGTTACGATGGAGGGGGAGGCTACACCTTC. This gives the protein CASSYDGGGGYTF.